Shown below are 23 T cell receptor beta chains from a single sample sequenced in a study of shared clonotypes between healthy human individuals. Clones were sequenced by immunoSEQ multiplex PCR, and TCRdb holds only the in-frame ones, with some missing. In the table there are around 1.5 million clones, roughly 98% of which are singletons. Sequenced material: naive CD4+ T cells sorted from blood. Subset here: CD45RA+ positively selected. All receptors derive from a man aged 30 to 45 in good health.

The genes are TRBV27 and TRBJ2-3; 10 bases line up with TRBD2. CDR3 size: 15 residues. V gave up 6 bases and J gave up 4 bases; unmatched junction bases: 7. Germline V gene sequence: CDR1 MNHEY, CDR2 SMNVEV (reference sequence). The CDR3 protein is CASRRAGGPADTQYF. CDR3 sequence (DNA): TGTGCCAGCAGGCGAGCGGGAGGGCCTGCAGATACGCAGTATTTT.

The chain combines TRBV9 with TRBJ2-7, with D perhaps TRBD2 (6 bases). The CDR3 has 14 amino acids. In germline, CDR1 is SGDLS, CDR2 YYNGEE. V was trimmed by 4 bases and J by 3 bases, leaving 14 bases between them. This CDR3 reads CASSPGPGGYEQYF. The CDR3 nucleotides are TGTGCCAGCAGCCCCGGACCCGGGGGCTACGAGCAGTACTTC.

V gene TRBV4-3 combines with J gene TRBJ1-2; D gene unclear. V was clipped by 0 bases and J by 1 base, with 9 bases between them. The CDR3 runs 15 residues. Looked up from germline, CDR1 is LGHNA and CDR2 is YSLEER. CDR3 protein: CASSQDRLFNYGYTF. CDR3 DNA sequence: TGCGCCAGCAGCCAAGACAGACTATTTAACTATGGCTACACCTTC.

The V call is TRBV10-2, the J call TRBJ2-7, with 8 bases matching TRBD2. Trimming removed 8 bases from V and 6 bases from J; junction bases left unmatched: 9. The CDR3 sequence is 13 residues long. Germline V gene lookup returns CDR1 WSHSY and CDR2 SAAADI. CDR3 sequence: CASSDGGVREQYF. The CDR3 DNA sequence: TGCGCCAGCTCTGACGGGGGGGTGCGCGAGCAGTACTTC.

The chain has TRBV13 and TRBJ2-1; TRBD1 matches at 9 bases. The J segment lost 5 bases and the V segment lost 5 bases, leaving 4 bases of the junction unmatched. CDR3 length: 14 amino acids. Germline V gives CDR1 PRHDT, CDR2 FYEKMQ (reference sequence). In DNA form, the CDR3 reads TGTGCCAGCAGCCAAGGGACAGGGAACAATGAGCAGTTCTTC. Translating gives CASSQGTGNNEQFF.

The rearrangement links TRBV5-1 to TRBJ2-7; 11 bases are a match to TRBD2. J gave up 6 bases and V 2 bases, and 7 bases lay outside the gene matches. Germline-derived CDR1 and CDR2 are SGHRS and YFSETQ. CDR3 size: 15 residues. The chain's CDR3 is CASSFGLAGGGEQYF. The DNA for the CDR3 is TGCGCCAGCAGCTTCGGGCTAGCGGGAGGCGGCGAGCAGTACTTC.

This chain joins TRBV6-6 and TRBJ2-2; 8 bases are a match to TRBD2. The ends lost 2 bases at V and 5 bases at J; junction bases unmatched: 7. Germline assignment: CDR1 MNHNY and CDR2 SVGAGI (reference sequence). The CDR3 contains 16 residues. CDR3 residues: CASSYGSGRITGELFF. The CDR3 nucleotides are TGTGCCAGCAGTTACGGCAGCGGGAGAATTACCGGGGAGCTGTTTTTT.

The rearrangement uses TRBV29-1 and TRBJ1-1; D uncertain. Germline CDR1 reads SQVTM; CDR2 reads ANQGSEA. The CDR3 has 15 amino acids. Trimming pared 2 bases from V and 7 bases from J, leaving 20 bases between. The CDR3 DNA sequence: TGCAGCGTTGAATTCTTTGGAACATTGGGAGGTGAAGCTTTCTTT. Translated, it gives CSVEFFGTLGGEAFF.

V usage is TRBV6-4 and J usage is TRBJ2-2; 9 nucleotides align to TRBD1. With 4 bases clipped from V and 4 bases from J, the junction kept 4 bases outside the gene matches. The CDR3 length is 15 residues. Per germline, CDR1 MRHNA and CDR2 SNTAGT. The CDR3 reads CASSGGQGTTGELFF. CDR3 nucleotide sequence: TGTGCCAGCAGTGGAGGACAGGGGACCACCGGGGAGCTGTTTTTT.

The chain is built from TRBV19 and TRBJ2-1, with 8 bases lining up with TRBD2. Germline loops: CDR1 LNHDA, CDR2 SQIVND (reference sequence). The CDR3 is 16 residues long. The junction had 6 bases not matched to a gene; V was cut back by 3 bases and J by 2 bases. DNA of the CDR3: TGTGCCAGTAGTATCCTAGCGGGCCAGACCTACAATGAGCAGTTCTTC. Translation gives CASSILAGQTYNEQFF.

The chain couples TRBV19 to TRBJ2-1, with D possibly TRBD1 on 6 matching bases. CDR1 and CDR2 (germline): LNHDA, SQIVND (reference sequence). Trimming left V 4 bases short and J 7 bases short, with 17 bases between. The CDR3 is 15 residues long. CDR3 DNA: TGTGCCAGTAGTAACAGGCCAGGGGATGGAAATGAGCAGTTCTTC. Translation: CASSNRPGDGNEQFF.

The V and J genes are TRBV18 and TRBJ2-5; D possibly uses TRBD1 or TRBD2 (7 bases each). The CDR3 has 15 residues. Trimming cost V 3 bases and J 5 bases, with 16 bases left between them. Per germline, CDR1 KGHSH and CDR2 LQKENI. DNA for the CDR3: TGTGCCAGCTCACCTCCGAACAGGGGAGGGGAGACCCAGTACTTC. The encoded protein is CASSPPNRGGETQYF.

The CDR3 spells CASRGQLNTEAFF. The CDR3 coding sequence is TGCGCCAGCAGGGGACAGCTGAACACTGAAGCTTTCTTT. V and J are TRBV5-1 and TRBJ1-1, with TRBD1 matching 7 bases. The CDR3 spans 13 residues. The germline CDR1 and CDR2 sequences are SGHRS and YFSETQ. J lost 0 bases, V lost 5 bases, and 1 base had no gene match. The full variable domain, rest sourced from reference TRBV5-1 and TRBJ1-1, is KAGVTQTPRYLIKTRGQQVTLSCSPISGHRSVSWYQQTPGQGLQFLFEYFSETQRNKGNFPGRFSGRQFSNSRSEMNVSTLELGDSALYLCASRGQLNTEAFFGQGTRLTVV.

The J gene is TRBJ1-2, the V gene TRBV28; D not resolved. The germline V and J ends were trimmed by 5 bases and 3 bases, with 16 bases remaining between them. The germline gives CDR1 MDHEN, CDR2 SYDVKM. The CDR3 runs to 15 residues. Written as DNA, the CDR3 is TGTGCCAGCAGTCGAAGGGCCTCCAGTCACTATGGCTACACCTTC. As protein: CASSRRASSHYGYTF.

The rearrangement joins TRBV15 to TRBJ2-1; a possible D gene is TRBD2 (5 bases). This CDR3 spans 15 amino acids. V was shortened by 0 bases and J by 8 bases, with 14 bases between the two germline ends. Germline V gene lookup returns CDR1 LNHNV and CDR2 YYDKDF (reference sequence). Here the CDR3 reads CATSRDRGYGDEQFF. The CDR3, as DNA: TGTGCCACCAGCAGAGATCGGGGTTACGGCGATGAGCAGTTCTTC.

The V call is TRBV7-9, the J call TRBJ1-4; no definite D call. The CDR3 sequence is 15 residues long. Germline assignment: CDR1 SEHNR and CDR2 FQNEAQ (reference sequence). V was clipped by 1 base and J by 2 bases, with 8 bases between them. The CDR3 DNA follows: TGTGCCAGCAGCTTAGGGGCAGCTACTAATGAAAAACTGTTTTTT. Encoded protein: CASSLGAATNEKLFF.

Points on this clone: Other nucleotide sequences from this sample produce the same CDR3. The rearrangement uses TRBV2 and TRBJ1-5; D is perhaps TRBD1 (5 bases). The CDR3 loop spans 13 amino acids. Trimming cost V 6 bases and J 1 base, with 7 bases left between them. Germline V gives CDR1 SNHLY, CDR2 FYNNEI. The CDR3 loop is CASRRDSNQPQHF. The CDR3 DNA follows: TGTGCCAGCAGGAGGGACAGCAATCAGCCCCAGCATTTT.

J is TRBJ2-4 and V is TRBV7-2; TRBD1 agrees at 9 bases. The germline V gene encodes CDR1 SGHTA and CDR2 FQGNSA. After removal of 6 bases from V and 10 bases from J, the junction contained 13 bases not matched to a gene. CDR3 length: 15 amino acids. CDR3 sequence reads: CASRPRTGENGIQYF. As DNA, the CDR3 is TGTGCCAGCAGACCGAGGACAGGGGAGAACGGGATTCAGTACTTC.

This chain uses TRBV7-9 with TRBJ2-5; D gene uncertain. The CDR3 has 15 residues. Trimming stripped 1 base from V and 1 base from J, with 10 bases between. CDR1 is SEHNR and CDR2 is FQNEAQ in the germline V gene (reference sequence). The CDR3 protein is CASSLGRQSQETQYF. The CDR3 DNA reads TGTGCCAGCAGCTTAGGACGCCAAAGCCAAGAGACCCAGTACTTC.

This chain uses TRBV10-1 with TRBJ1-1; D gene ambiguous. V was clipped by 2 bases and J by 5 bases, with 9 bases between them. This CDR3 region has 13 residues. Germline loops: CDR1 WNHNN, CDR2 SYGVQD (reference sequence). As DNA, the CDR3 is TGCGCCAGCAGTGAGATCCGGGATACTGAAGCTTTCTTT. It translates to CASSEIRDTEAFF.

This clone was seen once. Other DNA sequences within the sample encode an identical CDR3. This chain joins TRBV7-9 and TRBJ2-3; D ambiguous. The CDR3 runs to 12 residues. The V gene lost 5 bases and the J gene lost 3 bases, with 6 bases spanning the gap. Looked up from germline, CDR1 is SEHNR and CDR2 is FQNEAQ (reference sequence). CDR3 loop: CASSLDTDTQYF. CDR3 DNA: TGTGCCAGCAGCCTAGATACAGATACGCAGTATTTT.

The chain couples TRBV27 to TRBJ2-3, with D perhaps TRBD2 (5 bases). V was pared by 10 bases and J by 3 bases, with 14 bases between. The CDR3 runs to 13 residues. The V gene's germline CDR1 is MNHEY and CDR2 SMNVEV (reference sequence). The CDR3 region is CATLEDWTDTQYF. CDR3 nucleotides: TGTGCCACCTTGGAGGATTGGACAGATACGCAGTATTTT.

The chain employs TRBV15 and TRBJ1-1; D remains ambiguous. Germline CDR1 LNHNV, CDR2 YYDKDF (reference sequence). V lost 0 bases and J 5 bases, leaving 16 bases between the germline ends. The CDR3 length is 16 residues. CDR3 protein: CATSRDASGGGTEAFF. The DNA of the CDR3 is TGTGCCACCAGCAGAGATGCCAGTGGAGGCGGTACTGAAGCTTTCTTT.